Detailed here is one T cell receptor beta chain. The sample originates from a study of identical twins. TCRdb ran MiXCR on the 5' RACE reads and lists one entry per CDR3 protein. Seen here are 400,000 to 650,000 distinct CDR3 sequences, around 20% observed once, and the top ten hold roughly 0.9%. Germline V gene lookup returns CDR1 SEHNR and CDR2 FQNEAQ (reference sequence). V dropped 5 bases and J dropped 4 bases, with 17 bases sitting between them. The CDR3 spans 15 residues. These data were also reused for a study on T cells expressing NK-cell markers. From that study: Sorting of alpha-beta TCR T cells alone was achieved in several experiments with an anti-gamma-delta TCR antibody.

The clonotype originates from a woman aged 18-29 years in good health. The material sequenced was CD4+ T cells sorted from blood. This chain connects TRBV7-9 to TRBJ2-5; no clear D gene. The CDR3 nucleotides are TGTGCCAGCAGCCCTAGGGTAGGAATTTTAGAGACCCAGTACTTC. This codes for CASSPRVGILETQYF.